This T cell receptor beta chain was documented in a study of blood T cell repertoires in COVID-19. Study background: Samples representing acute and convalescent COVID-19 were sourced from the United States, Italy and Spain. In each case, the material was cDNA or gDNA derived from T cells, B-cell-depleted T cells, or PBMCs.

V shed 2 bases, J shed 2 bases, and the junction held 3 bases outside the gene matches. In germline, CDR1 is SGHRS, CDR2 YFSETQ. The CDR3 extends over 15 amino acids. In its sample, this clone was seen a few times. Study processing details: Cell counts per sample came from amplifying reference gene primers. Data came from immunoSEQ multiplex PCR; TCRdb stores just in-frame clones and leaves some out. From that table come the V and J calls and clone size; the DNA was used to work out D and trimming. Here the sample spans about 270,000 clones, over 75% being singletons. The J gene is TRBJ2-2, the V gene TRBV5-1; 7 bases fit TRBD1. The sequencing input was peripheral blood. The sequence was obtained from a woman in her 70s with acute or convalescent COVID-19. CDR3 nucleotides: TGCGCCAGCAGCTTCGGACAGGCAAACACCGGGGAGCTGTTTTTT. This translates into CASSFGQANTGELFF. Full variable domain (rest looked up from reference TRBV5-1 and TRBJ2-2): KAGVTQTPRYLIKTRGQQVTLSCSPISGHRSVSWYQQTPGQGLQFLFEYFSETQRNKGNFPGRFSGRQFSNSRSEMNVSTLELGDSALYLCASSFGQANTGELFFGEGSRLTVL.